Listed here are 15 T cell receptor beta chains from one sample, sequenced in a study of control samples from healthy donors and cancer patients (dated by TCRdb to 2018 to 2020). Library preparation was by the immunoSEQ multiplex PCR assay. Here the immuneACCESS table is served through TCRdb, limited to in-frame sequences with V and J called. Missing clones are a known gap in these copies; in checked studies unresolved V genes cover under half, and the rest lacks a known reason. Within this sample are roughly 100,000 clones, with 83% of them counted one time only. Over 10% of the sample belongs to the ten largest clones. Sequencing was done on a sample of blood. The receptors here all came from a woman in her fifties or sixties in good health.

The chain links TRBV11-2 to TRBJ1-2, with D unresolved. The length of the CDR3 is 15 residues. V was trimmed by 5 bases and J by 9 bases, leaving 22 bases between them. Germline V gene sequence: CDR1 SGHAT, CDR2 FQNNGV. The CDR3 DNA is TGTGCCAGCAGCCACGGCCTAAGGGATCGATTTAGCTACACCTTC. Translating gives CASSHGLRDRFSYTF.

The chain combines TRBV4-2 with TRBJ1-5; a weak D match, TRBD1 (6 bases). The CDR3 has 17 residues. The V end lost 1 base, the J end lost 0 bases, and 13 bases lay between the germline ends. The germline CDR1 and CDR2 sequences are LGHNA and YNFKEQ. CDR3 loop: CASSQVSGAYSNQPQHF. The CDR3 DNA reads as TGTGCCAGCAGCCAAGTGTCAGGGGCGTATAGCAATCAGCCCCAGCATTTT.

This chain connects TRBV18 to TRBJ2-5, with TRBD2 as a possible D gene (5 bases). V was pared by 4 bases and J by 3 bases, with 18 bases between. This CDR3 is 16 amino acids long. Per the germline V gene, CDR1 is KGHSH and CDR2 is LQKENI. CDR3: CASSLGVRRWEETQYF. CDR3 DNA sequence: TGTGCCAGCTCACTGGGAGTGCGGAGGTGGGAAGAGACCCAGTACTTC.

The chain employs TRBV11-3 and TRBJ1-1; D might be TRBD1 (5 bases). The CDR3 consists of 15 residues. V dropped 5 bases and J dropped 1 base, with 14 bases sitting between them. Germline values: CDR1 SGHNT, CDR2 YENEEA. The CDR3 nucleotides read TGTGCCAGCAGCCTTCGGGACCCGGAGAACACTGAAGCTTTCTTT. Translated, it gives CASSLRDPENTEAFF.

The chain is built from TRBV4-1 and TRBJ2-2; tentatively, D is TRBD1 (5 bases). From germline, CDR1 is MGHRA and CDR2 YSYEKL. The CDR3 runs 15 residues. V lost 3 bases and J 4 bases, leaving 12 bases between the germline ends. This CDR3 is CASSHAGAVTGELFF. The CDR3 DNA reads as TGCGCCAGCAGCCACGCTGGGGCCGTCACCGGGGAGCTGTTTTTT.

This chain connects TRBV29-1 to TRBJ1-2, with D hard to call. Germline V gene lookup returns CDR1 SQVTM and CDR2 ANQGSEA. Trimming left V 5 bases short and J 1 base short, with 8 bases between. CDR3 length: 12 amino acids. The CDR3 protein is CSVRTFNYGYTF. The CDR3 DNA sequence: TGCAGCGTTAGGACCTTTAACTATGGCTACACCTTC.

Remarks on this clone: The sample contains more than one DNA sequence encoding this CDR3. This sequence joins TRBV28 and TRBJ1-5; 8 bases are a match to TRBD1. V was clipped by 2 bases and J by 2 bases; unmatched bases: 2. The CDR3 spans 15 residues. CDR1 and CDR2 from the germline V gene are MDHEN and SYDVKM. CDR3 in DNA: TGTGCCAGCAGTTTAGGACAGGGCGGCAATCAGCCCCAGCATTTT. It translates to CASSLGQGGNQPQHF.

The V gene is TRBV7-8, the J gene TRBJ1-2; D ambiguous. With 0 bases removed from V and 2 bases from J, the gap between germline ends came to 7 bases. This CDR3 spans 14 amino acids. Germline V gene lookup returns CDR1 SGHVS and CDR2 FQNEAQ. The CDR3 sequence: CASSLAGSNYGYTF. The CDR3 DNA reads TGTGCCAGCAGCTTAGCAGGGTCCAACTATGGCTACACCTTC.

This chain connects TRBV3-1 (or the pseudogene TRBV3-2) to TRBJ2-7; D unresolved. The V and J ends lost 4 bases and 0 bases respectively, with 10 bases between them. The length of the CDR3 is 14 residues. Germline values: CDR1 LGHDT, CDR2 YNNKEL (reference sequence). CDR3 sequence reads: CASSLSSSSYEQYF. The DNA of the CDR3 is TGTGCCAGCAGCCTCAGCTCTAGCTCCTACGAGCAGTACTTC.

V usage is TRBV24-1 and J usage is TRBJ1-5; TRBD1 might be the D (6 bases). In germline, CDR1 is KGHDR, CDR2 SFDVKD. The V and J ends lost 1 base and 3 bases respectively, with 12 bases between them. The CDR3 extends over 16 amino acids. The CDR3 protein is CATSDLKGGNNQPQHF. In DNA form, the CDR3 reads TGTGCCACCAGTGATTTAAAGGGGGGGAACAATCAGCCCCAGCATTTT.

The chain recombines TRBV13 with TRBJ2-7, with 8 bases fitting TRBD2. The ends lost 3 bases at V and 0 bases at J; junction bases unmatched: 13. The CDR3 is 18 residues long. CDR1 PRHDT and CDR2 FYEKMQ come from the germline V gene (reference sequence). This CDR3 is CASSLLRGGPGSSYEQYF. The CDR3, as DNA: TGTGCCAGCAGCTTGCTTCGGGGGGGACCTGGGAGCTCCTACGAGCAGTACTTC.

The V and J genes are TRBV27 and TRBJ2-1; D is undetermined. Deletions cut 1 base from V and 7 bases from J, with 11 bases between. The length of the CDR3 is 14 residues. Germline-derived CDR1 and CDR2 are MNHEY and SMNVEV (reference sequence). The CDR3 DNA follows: TGTGCCAGCAGTTTATTGGGTGGACGGAATGAGCAGTTCTTC. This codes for CASSLLGGRNEQFF.

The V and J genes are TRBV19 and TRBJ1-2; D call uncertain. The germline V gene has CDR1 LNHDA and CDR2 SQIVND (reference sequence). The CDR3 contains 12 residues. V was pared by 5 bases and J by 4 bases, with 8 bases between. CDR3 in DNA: TGTGCCAGTAGTGTCGGAGCCTATGGCTACACCTTC. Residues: CASSVGAYGYTF.

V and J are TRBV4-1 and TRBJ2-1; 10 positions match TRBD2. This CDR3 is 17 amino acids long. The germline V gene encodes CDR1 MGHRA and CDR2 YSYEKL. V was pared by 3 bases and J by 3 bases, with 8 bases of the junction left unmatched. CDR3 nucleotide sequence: TGCGCCAGCAGCCACACTAGCGGGGACACACTCTACAATGAGCAGTTCTTC. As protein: CASSHTSGDTLYNEQFF.

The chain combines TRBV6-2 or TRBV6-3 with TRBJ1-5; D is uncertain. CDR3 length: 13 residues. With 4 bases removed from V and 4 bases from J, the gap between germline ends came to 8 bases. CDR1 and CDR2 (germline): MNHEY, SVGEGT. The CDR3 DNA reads TGTGCCAGCAGTTGGAGGGATAATCAGCCCCAGCATTTT. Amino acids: CASSWRDNQPQHF.